This TCR beta chain stems from a study of blood T cell repertoires in COVID-19. Study-wide background: Sites across the United States, Italy and Spain contributed samples from acute and convalescent COVID-19.

Assay: immunoSEQ multiplex PCR; the TCRdb copy retains only in-frame clones and omits some. This table holds about 180,000 clones, about 90% found once. Cohort 3 recovered donors had two negative PCRs, clearance, or symptom resolution. The sample consisted of PBMCs or T cells enriched from blood (not recorded which). This clonotype originated in a woman under 30 who had recovered from COVID-19.

This CDR3 reads CASRGQGTTGYTF. CDR3 DNA: TGCGCCAGCCGCGGACAGGGTACGACTGGCTACACCTTC. The rearrangement links TRBV10-1 to TRBJ1-2, with 8 positions matching TRBD1. CDR3 length: 13 amino acids. Unmatched junction bases numbered 9, after V lost 8 bases and J lost 7 bases. Looked up from germline, CDR1 is WNHNN and CDR2 is SYGVQD (reference sequence).